This TCR beta chain was captured in a study of early T cells in non-severe SARS-CoV-2 infection. Study-level information: Sequenced bulk RNA came from whole blood that was unsorted, and chains were unpaired. Study-wide findings and caveats: CD4 and private specificities were missed by VDJdb matching, which favored anti-spike CD8 responses.

This clonotype appeared many times. Its antigen is undetermined. Attachment of unique molecular identifiers was made to individual cDNA molecules. MiXCR, run by TCRdb on the 5' RACE reads, gives a single entry per CDR3 protein. The sample lists about 36,000 distinct CDR3 sequences, 5.3% occurring once. The sequencing input was whole blood. The receptor was isolated from an adult who was a healthcare worker with PCR-confirmed SARS-CoV-2 infection or an uninfected control (not recorded which).

CDR3 sequence: CSVAGGGRNIQYF. The CDR3 bases are TGCAGCGTTGCGGGCGGGGGCCGGAACATTCAGTACTTC. The chain recombines TRBV29-1 with TRBJ2-4; D is possibly TRBD2 (7 bases). The CDR3 has 13 residues. V lost 4 bases to trimming and J lost 7 bases, with 14 bases between them. Looked up from germline, CDR1 is SQVTM and CDR2 is ANQGSEA.